Listed below are T cell receptor beta chains from one sample, sequenced in a study of T cells in Graves' hyperthyroidism and ophthalmopathy. TCRdb reanalysed the multiplex PCR reads using MiXCR and keeps one entry per CDR3 protein. The sample has hundreds of thousands of distinct CDR3 sequences, roughly 37% seen once. The specimen sequenced was blood. These receptors originate from a man in his late teens or twenties with Graves' hyperthyroidism. CDR3s include the opening cysteine and the closing phenylalanine or tryptophan. A D gene is named only where the DNA matches it firmly. The size field is filled for only some rows; it gives once, few, many or a size class.

TRBJ1-5,-,TRBV9,-,CASNRGGLSNQPQHF,TGTGCCAGCAATCGGGGGGGGCTGAGCAATCAGCCCCAGCATTTT
TRBJ2-7,-,TRBV7-9,-,CASSLDTSYGQYF,TGTGCCAGCAGCTTAGACACCTCCTACGGGCAGTACTTC
TRBJ2-7,many,TRBV10-3,-,CAINEAEGDYEQYF,TGTGCCATCAACGAAGCGGAGGGGGACTACGAGCAGTACTTC
TRBJ1-6,-,TRBV2,-,CASRGVVGSPLHF,TGTGCCAGCAGGGGGGTTGTGGGATCACCCCTCCACTTT
TRBJ2-5,few,TRBV7-9,-,CASNTPPVPQYF,TGTGCCAGCAATACCCCCCCGGTACCCCAGTACTTC
TRBJ2-5,-,TRBV20-1,TRBD2,CSAETRAGGPEGETQYF,TGCAGTGCGGAGACCCGGGCGGGAGGGCCTGAAGGAGAGACCCAGTACTTC
TRBJ1-5,-,TRBV19,-,CASGPDGGNQPQHF,TGTGCCAGTGGTCCTGACGGGGGAAATCAGCCCCAGCATTTT
TRBJ2-5,-,TRBV10-3,-,CAISESTRQEVQYF,TGTGCCATCAGTGAGTCAACTAGACAGGAGGTCCAGTACTTC
TRBJ1-2,many,TRBV29-1,-,CSGSSLDAYGYTF,TGCAGCGGCTCGAGCTTGGATGCTTATGGCTACACCTTC
TRBJ2-7,-,TRBV11-3,-,CASSLGDTRYEQYF,TGTGCCAGCAGCTTAGGTGACACTCGCTACGAGCAGTACTTC
TRBJ2-5,-,TRBV20-1,-,CSARARREGLQETQYF,TGCAGTGCTAGAGCCCGGCGGGAAGGGCTCCAAGAGACCCAGTACTTC
TRBJ1-1,many,TRBV7-2,-,CASSLGVGRLEAFF,TGTGCCAGCAGCTTAGGGGTGGGGCGTCTTGAAGCTTTCTTT
TRBJ1-1,many,TRBV19,-,CASSTSWIRTEAFF,TGTGCCAGTAGTACCTCCTGGATCCGCACTGAAGCTTTCTTT